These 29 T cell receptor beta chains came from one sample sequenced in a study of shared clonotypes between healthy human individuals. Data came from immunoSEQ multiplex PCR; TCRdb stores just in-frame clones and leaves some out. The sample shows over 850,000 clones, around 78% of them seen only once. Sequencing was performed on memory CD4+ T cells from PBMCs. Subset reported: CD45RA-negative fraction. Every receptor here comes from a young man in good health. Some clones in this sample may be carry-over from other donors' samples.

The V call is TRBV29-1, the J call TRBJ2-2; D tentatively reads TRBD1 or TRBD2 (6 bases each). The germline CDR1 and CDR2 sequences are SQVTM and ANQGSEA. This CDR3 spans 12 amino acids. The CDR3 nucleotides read TGCAGTGGGGGGCTTAGCACCGGGGAGCTGTTTTTT. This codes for CSGGLSTGELFF.

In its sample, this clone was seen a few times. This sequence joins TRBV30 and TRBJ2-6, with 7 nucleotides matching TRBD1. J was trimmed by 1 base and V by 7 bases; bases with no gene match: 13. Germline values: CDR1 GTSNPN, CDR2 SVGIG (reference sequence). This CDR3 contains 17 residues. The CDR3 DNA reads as TGTGCCTCTTTAGGGGGCAGGGCGGCGTCTGGGGCCAACGTCCTGACTTTC. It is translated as CASLGGRAASGANVLTF.

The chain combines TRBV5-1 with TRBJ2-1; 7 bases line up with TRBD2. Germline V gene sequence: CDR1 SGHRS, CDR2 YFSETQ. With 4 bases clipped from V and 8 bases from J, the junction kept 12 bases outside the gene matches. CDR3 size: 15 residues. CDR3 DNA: TGCGCCAGCAGCCCTGGGGGGGAGCCCTTGGATGAGCAGTTCTTC. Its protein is CASSPGGEPLDEQFF.

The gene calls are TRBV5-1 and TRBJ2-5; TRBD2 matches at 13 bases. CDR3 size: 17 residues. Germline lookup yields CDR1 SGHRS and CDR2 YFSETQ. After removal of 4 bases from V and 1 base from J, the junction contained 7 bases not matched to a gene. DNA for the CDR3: TGCGCCAGCAGCGTCGGGACTAGCGGGACCCTCCAAGAGACCCAGTACTTC. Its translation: CASSVGTSGTLQETQYF. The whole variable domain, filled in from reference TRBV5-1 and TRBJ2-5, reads KAGVTQTPRYLIKTRGQQVTLSCSPISGHRSVSWYQQTPGQGLQFLFEYFSETQRNKGNFPGRFSGRQFSNSRSEMNVSTLELGDSALYLCASSVGTSGTLQETQYFGPGTRLLVL.

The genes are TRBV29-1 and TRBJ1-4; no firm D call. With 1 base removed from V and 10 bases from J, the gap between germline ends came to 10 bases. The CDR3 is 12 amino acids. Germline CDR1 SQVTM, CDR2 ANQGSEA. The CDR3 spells CSVEVLAGKLFF. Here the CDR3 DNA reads TGCAGCGTTGAAGTGCTGGCTGGAAAACTGTTTTTT.

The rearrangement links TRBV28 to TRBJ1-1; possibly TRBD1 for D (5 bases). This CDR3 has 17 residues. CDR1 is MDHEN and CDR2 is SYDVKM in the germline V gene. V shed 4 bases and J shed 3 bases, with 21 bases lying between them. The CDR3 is CASSSPRDGGRYTEAFF. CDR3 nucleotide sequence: TGTGCCAGCAGTTCCCCCCGGGACGGTGGTAGGTACACTGAAGCTTTCTTT.

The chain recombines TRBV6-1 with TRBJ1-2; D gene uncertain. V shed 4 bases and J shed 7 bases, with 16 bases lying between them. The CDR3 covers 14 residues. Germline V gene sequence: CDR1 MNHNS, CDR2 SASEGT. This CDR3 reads CASSGRQRSSGYTF. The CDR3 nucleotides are TGTGCCAGCAGTGGACGGCAGCGGTCTAGTGGCTACACCTTC.

CDR3 DNA sequence: TGTGCCAGCAGCCCAAAGCGGGAGTCGGCAGATACGCAGTATTTT. This translates into CASSPKRESADTQYF. V and J are TRBV6-6 and TRBJ2-3, with TRBD2 matching over 8 bases. The germline CDR1 and CDR2 sequences are MNHNY and SVGAGI (reference sequence). After removal of 6 bases from V and 4 bases from J, the junction contained 9 bases not matched to a gene. CDR3 length: 15 residues.

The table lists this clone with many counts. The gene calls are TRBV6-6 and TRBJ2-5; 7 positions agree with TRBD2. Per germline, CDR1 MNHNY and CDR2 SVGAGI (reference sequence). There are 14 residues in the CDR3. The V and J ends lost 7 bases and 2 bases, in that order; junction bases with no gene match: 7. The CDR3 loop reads CASTPTSRQETQYF. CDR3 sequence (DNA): TGTGCCAGCACCCCGACTAGCCGGCAAGAGACCCAGTACTTC.

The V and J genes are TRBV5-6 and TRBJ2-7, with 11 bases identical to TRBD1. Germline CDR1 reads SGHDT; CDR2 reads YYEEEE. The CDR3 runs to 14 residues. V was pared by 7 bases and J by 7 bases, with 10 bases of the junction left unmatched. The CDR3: CASSISGTGGEQYF. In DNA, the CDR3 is TGTGCCAGCTCAATCTCCGGGACAGGGGGGGAGCAGTACTTC.

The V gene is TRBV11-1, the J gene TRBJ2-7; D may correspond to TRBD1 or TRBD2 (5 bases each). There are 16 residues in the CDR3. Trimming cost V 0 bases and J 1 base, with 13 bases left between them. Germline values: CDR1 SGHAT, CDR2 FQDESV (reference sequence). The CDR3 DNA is TGTGCCAGCAGCTTAGCGAGTGCAGGGAGATCCTACGAGCAGTACTTC. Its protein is CASSLASAGRSYEQYF.

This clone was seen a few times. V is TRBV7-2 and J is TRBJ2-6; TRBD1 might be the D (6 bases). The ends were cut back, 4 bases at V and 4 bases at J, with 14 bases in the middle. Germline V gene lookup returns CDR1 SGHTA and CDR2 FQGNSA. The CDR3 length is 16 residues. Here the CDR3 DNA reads TGTGCCAGCAGCTGGGGGCCGTGGGGCGGGGCCAACGTCCTGACTTTC. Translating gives CASSWGPWGGANVLTF.

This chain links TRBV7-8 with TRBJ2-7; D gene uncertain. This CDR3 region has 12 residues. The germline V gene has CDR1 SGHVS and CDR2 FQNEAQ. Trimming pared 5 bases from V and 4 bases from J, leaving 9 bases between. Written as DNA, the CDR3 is TGTGCCAGCAGCCCAGACCGTTACGAGCAGTACTTC. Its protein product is CASSPDRYEQYF.

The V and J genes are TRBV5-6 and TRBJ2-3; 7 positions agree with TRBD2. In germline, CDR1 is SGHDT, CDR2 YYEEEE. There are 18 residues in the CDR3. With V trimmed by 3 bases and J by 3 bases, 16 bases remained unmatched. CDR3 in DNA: TGTGCCAGCAGCTCCACCGGATCAACTAGCGCACCTACAGATACGCAGTATTTT. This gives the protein CASSSTGSTSAPTDTQYF.

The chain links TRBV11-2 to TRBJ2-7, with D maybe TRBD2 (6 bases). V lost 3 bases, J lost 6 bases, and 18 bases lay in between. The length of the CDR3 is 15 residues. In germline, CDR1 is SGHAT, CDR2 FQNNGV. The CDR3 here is CASSFSPGRGSEQYF. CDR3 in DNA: TGTGCCAGCAGCTTTTCCCCCGGGAGAGGGTCCGAGCAGTACTTC.

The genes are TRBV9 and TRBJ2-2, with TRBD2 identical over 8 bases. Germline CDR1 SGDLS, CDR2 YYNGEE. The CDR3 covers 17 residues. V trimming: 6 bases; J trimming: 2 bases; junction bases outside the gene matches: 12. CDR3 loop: CASKVTEGLDNTGELFF. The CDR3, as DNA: TGTGCCAGCAAGGTAACCGAGGGACTAGACAACACCGGGGAGCTGTTTTTT.

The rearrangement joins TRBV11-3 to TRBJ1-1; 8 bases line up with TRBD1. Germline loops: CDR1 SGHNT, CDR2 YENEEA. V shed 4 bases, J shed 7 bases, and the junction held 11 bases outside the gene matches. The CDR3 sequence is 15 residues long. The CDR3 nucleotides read TGTGCCAGCAGCTACTCCGGGACAGGCAAAGGTGAAGCTTTCTTT. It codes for CASSYSGTGKGEAFF. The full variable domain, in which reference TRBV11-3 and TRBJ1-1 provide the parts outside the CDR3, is EAGVVQSPRYKIIEKKQPVAFWCNPISGHNTLYWYLQNLGQGPELLIRYENEEAVDDSQLPKDRFSAERLKGVDSTLKIQPAELGDSAVYLCASSYSGTGKGEAFFGQGTRLTVV.

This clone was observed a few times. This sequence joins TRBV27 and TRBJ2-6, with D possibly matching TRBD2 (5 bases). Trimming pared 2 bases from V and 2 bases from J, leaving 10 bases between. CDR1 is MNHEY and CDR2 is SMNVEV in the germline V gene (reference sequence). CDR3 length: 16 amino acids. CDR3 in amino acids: CASSLALAAGANVLTF. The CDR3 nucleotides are TGTGCCAGCAGTTTAGCCCTAGCTGCTGGGGCCAACGTCCTGACTTTC.

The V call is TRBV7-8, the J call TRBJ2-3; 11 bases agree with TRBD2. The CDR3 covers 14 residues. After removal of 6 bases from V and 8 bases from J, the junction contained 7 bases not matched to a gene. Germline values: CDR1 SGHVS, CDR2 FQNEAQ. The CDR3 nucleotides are TGTGCCAGCAGGTTACTAGCGGGAGCTTCTACGCAGTATTTT. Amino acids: CASRLLAGASTQYF.

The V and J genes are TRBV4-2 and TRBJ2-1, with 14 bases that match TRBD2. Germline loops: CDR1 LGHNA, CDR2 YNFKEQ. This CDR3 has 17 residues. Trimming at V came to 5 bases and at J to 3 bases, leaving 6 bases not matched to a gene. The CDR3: CASSTGLAGVDYNEQFF. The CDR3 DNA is TGTGCCAGCAGCACGGGACTAGCGGGAGTGGACTACAATGAGCAGTTCTTC.

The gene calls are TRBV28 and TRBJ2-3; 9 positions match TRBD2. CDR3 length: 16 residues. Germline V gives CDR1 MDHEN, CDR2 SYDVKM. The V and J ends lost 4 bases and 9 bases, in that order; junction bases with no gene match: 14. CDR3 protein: CASSSPGTSSLQTQYF. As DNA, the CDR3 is TGTGCCAGCAGTTCCCCCGGGACTAGCTCTCTACAAACGCAGTATTTT.

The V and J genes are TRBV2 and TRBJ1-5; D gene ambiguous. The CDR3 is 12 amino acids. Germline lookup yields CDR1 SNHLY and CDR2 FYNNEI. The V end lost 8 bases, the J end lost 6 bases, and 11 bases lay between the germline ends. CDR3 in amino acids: CASGSGGQPQHF. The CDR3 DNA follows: TGTGCCAGCGGGTCAGGCGGTCAGCCCCAGCATTTT.

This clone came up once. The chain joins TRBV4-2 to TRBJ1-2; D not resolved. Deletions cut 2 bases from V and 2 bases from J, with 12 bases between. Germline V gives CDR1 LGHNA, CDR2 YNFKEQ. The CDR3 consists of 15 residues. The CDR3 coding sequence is TGTGCCAGCAGCCAACGCGCACAGCAAAACTATGGCTACACCTTC. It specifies CASSQRAQQNYGYTF.

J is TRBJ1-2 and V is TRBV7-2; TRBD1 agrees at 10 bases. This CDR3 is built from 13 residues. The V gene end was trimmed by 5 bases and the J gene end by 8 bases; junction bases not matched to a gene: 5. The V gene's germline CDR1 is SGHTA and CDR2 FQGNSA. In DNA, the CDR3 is TGTGCCAGCAGCCCCCGGACAGGGGGAGGCTACACCTTC. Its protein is CASSPRTGGGYTF.

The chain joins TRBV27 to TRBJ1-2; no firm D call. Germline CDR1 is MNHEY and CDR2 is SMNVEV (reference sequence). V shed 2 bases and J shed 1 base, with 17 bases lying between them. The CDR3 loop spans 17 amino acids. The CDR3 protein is CASSLVGPSNGNYGYTF. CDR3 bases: TGTGCCAGCAGTTTAGTAGGGCCGTCTAACGGTAACTATGGCTACACCTTC.

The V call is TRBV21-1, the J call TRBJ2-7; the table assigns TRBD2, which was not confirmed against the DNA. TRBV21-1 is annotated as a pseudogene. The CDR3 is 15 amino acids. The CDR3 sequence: CASSKDSRETYEQYF. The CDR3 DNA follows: TGTGCCAGCAGCAAAGATAGCCGGGAAACCTACGAGCAGTACTTC.

The CDR3 coding sequence is TGTGCCAGCAGTTATCGGGGACTAGCTCTGGGGGAGACCCAGTACTTC. Its translation is CASSYRGLALGETQYF. This chain uses TRBV6-5 with TRBJ2-5; 9 bases match TRBD2. CDR3 size: 16 residues. Germline loops: CDR1 MNHEY, CDR2 SVGAGI. The junction had 10 bases not matched to a gene; V was cut back by 3 bases and J by 5 bases.

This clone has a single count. CDR3 protein: CASSTGPYSGNTIYF. CDR3 bases: TGTGCCAGCTCCACCGGTCCTTACTCTGGAAACACCATATATTTT. This sequence joins TRBV18 and TRBJ1-3; D not resolved. V lost 6 bases to trimming and J lost 0 bases, with 12 bases between them. Germline V gene lookup returns CDR1 KGHSH and CDR2 LQKENI. The CDR3 runs 15 residues. Full variable domain (remainder filled in from reference TRBV18 and TRBJ1-3): NAGVMQNPRHLVRRRGQEARLRCSPMKGHSHVYWYRQLPEEGLKFMVYLQKENIIDESGMPKERFSAEFPKEGPSILRIQQVVRGDSAAYFCASSTGPYSGNTIYFGEGSWLTVV.

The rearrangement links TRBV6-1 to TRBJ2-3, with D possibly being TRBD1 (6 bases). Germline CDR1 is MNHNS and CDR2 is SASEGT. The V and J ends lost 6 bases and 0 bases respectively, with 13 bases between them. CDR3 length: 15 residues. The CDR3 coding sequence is TGTGCCAGCAGGAGGACAGCCCTAAGCACAGATACGCAGTATTTT. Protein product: CASRRTALSTDTQYF.